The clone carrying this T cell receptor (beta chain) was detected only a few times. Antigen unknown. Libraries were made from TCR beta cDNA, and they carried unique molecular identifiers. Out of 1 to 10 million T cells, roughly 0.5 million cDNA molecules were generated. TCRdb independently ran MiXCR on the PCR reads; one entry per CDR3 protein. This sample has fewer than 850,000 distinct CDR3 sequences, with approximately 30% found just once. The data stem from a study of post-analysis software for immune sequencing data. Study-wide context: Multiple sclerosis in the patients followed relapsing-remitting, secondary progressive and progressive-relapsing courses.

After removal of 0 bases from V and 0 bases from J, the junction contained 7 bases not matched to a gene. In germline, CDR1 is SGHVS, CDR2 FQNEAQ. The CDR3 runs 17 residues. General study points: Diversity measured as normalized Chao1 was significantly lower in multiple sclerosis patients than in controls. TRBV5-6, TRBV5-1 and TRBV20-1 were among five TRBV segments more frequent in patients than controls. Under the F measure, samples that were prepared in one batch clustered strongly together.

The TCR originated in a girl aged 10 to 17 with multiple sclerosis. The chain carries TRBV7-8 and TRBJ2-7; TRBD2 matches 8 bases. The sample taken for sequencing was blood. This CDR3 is CASSLAAGGLFSYEQYF. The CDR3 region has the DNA TGTGCCAGCAGCTTAGCCGCGGGGGGCCTTTTCTCCTACGAGCAGTACTTC.